The 10 T cell receptor beta chains listed next were all sequenced from one sample in a study of shared clonotypes between healthy human individuals. Profiling relied on immunoSEQ multiplex PCR, and the TCRdb table lists in-frame clones only, not all of them. The data show about 980,000 clones, 60% to 85% seen once. The sample consisted of memory CD4+ T cells sorted from blood. Subset here: CD45RA-negative fraction. Every receptor here comes from a man younger than 35 in good health.

The chain employs TRBV29-1 and TRBJ1-1; 8 bases agree with TRBD1. Germline assignment: CDR1 SQVTM and CDR2 ANQGSEA. The CDR3 is 13 amino acids. Germline trimming cut 7 bases from V and 1 base from J; bases unmatched to any gene: 5. CDR3: CSADRAGNTEAFF. Here the CDR3 DNA reads TGCAGCGCGGACAGGGCGGGGAACACTGAAGCTTTCTTT.

CDR3 nucleotides: TGTGCCAGCAGCTTACGGACAGGTGGGACCGGGGAGCTGTTTTTT. This encodes CASSLRTGGTGELFF. This chain connects TRBV7-2 to TRBJ2-2; 7 nucleotides align to TRBD1. Germline CDR1 is SGHTA and CDR2 is FQGNSA. Losses at the gene ends were 2 bases for V and 5 bases for J; bases not matched to a gene: 5. The CDR3 length is 15 residues.

The CDR3 is CASSFSTGELFF. DNA for the CDR3: TGTGCCAGCAGCTTTTCCACCGGGGAGCTGTTTTTT. The chain joins TRBV5-6 to TRBJ2-2; D call uncertain. Trimming took off 2 bases at V and 4 bases at J, with 3 bases between the two ends. From germline, CDR1 is SGHDT and CDR2 YYEEEE. The CDR3 spans 12 residues.

The V call is TRBV5-1, the J call TRBJ2-5; D remains ambiguous. Trimming stripped 2 bases from V and 4 bases from J, with 9 bases between. The CDR3 consists of 13 residues. CDR1 is SGHRS, CDR2 YFSETQ, per germline. CDR3 sequence: CASSFPQAETQYF. The DNA of the CDR3 is TGCGCCAGCAGCTTTCCCCAGGCAGAGACCCAGTACTTC.

The chain combines TRBV6-1 with TRBJ1-6, with 8 bases identical to TRBD1. CDR3 length: 14 residues. With 7 bases clipped from V and 6 bases from J, the junction kept 5 bases outside the gene matches. Germline assignment: CDR1 MNHNS and CDR2 SASEGT. The CDR3 nucleotides are TGTGCCAGCACCTCCGGACAGGGTAATTCACCCCTCCACTTT. Translation gives CASTSGQGNSPLHF.

J is TRBJ1-1 and V is TRBV30; TRBD1 aligns across 8 bases. The length of the CDR3 is 14 residues. The V and J ends lost 3 bases and 1 base, in that order; junction bases with no gene match: 4. Per the germline V gene, CDR1 is GTSNPN and CDR2 is SVGIG (reference sequence). CDR3 in DNA: TGTGCCTGGAGCCGGGACAGGTGGAACACTGAAGCTTTCTTT. Amino acid sequence: CAWSRDRWNTEAFF.

Regarding this clone: One end of the junction varies from germline; a read error may be responsible. V gene TRBV28 combines with J gene TRBJ1-2; D possibly corresponds to TRBD1 (6 bases). The CDR3 loop spans 15 amino acids. CDR1 is MDHEN, CDR2 SYDVKM, per germline. The CDR3 spells CASSSRSRGNDGYTF. Written as DNA, the CDR3 is TGTGCCAGCAGTTCGCGCTCCAGGGGTAACGATGGCTACACCTTC.

V and J are TRBV11-2 and TRBJ2-3; 8 positions match TRBD2. Germline CDR1 is SGHAT and CDR2 is FQNNGV. CDR3 length: 15 amino acids. The V segment lost 2 bases and the J segment 4 bases; nucleotides outside the gene matches: 5. The CDR3 DNA sequence: TGTGCCAGCAGCTTAAATCCGGGAGGGCCAGATACGCAGTATTTT. Protein: CASSLNPGGPDTQYF.

This clone has only one observation. The V call is TRBV10-3, the J call TRBJ2-5, with D perhaps TRBD2 (5 bases). V lost 5 bases, J lost 5 bases, and 18 bases lay in between. The CDR3 consists of 15 residues. The germline CDR1 and CDR2 sequences are ENHRY and SYGVKD. For the CDR3, the DNA is TGTGCCATCAGTCCAGGAGAAGCCGGGAAGGAGACCCAGTACTTC. Its protein product is CAISPGEAGKETQYF.

V gene TRBV4-1 combines with J gene TRBJ1-1; D perhaps matches TRBD1 (5 bases). The V and J ends lost 0 bases and 0 bases respectively, with 5 bases between them. CDR1 MGHRA and CDR2 YSYEKL come from the germline V gene. CDR3 size: 14 residues. The DNA of the CDR3 is TGCGCCAGCAGCCAAGACAGGGTGAACACTGAAGCTTTCTTT. Amino acids: CASSQDRVNTEAFF.